What follows are 21 T cell receptor beta chains derived from one specimen sequenced in a study of T cells in localized non-small cell lung cancer (dated by TCRdb to between 2020 and 2021). The method behind the library was the immunoSEQ multiplex PCR assay. The table was pulled from immuneACCESS by TCRdb, which kept in-frame rearrangements only. Such tables lose some clones; where checked, under half of the loss comes from unresolved V genes, and the rest has no known cause. The sample table holds about 25,000 clones, of which 88% were seen once. Of the sample, 9.4% is held by the ten largest clones. This sample comprised peripheral blood mononuclear cells, obtained before any cancer treatment. Receptors originate from a woman aged 40-70 years with stage III lung adenocarcinoma.

This clone was counted between two and nine times. This chain uses TRBV5-1 with TRBJ1-3; 8 nucleotides agree with TRBD1. Trimming took 0 bases from V and 4 from J; bases not matched to a gene: 9. Germline lookup yields CDR1 SGHRS and CDR2 YFSETQ. There are 17 residues in the CDR3. The CDR3 coding sequence is TGCGCCAGCAGCTTGGTTTTTCAGGGGGCGCGAGGAAACACCATATATTTT. As protein: CASSLVFQGARGNTIYF.

This clone was recorded only once. The chain uses TRBV27 and TRBJ2-2; D possibly corresponds to TRBD2 (5 bases). Germline V gene lookup returns CDR1 MNHEY and CDR2 SMNVEV (reference sequence). This CDR3 region has 12 residues. V was pared by 8 bases and J by 5 bases, with 9 bases between. CDR3 nucleotides: TGTGCCAGCGCGACGGGAACCGGGGAGCTGTTTTTT. The encoded protein is CASATGTGELFF.

This CDR3 reads CASSLSFPGSSGNTIYF. Here the CDR3 DNA reads TGTGCCAGCAGCTTAAGCTTCCCAGGGAGCTCTGGAAACACCATATATTTT. V and J are TRBV11-2 and TRBJ1-3, with a tentative D call TRBD1 (5 bases). V lost 2 bases to trimming and J lost 0 bases, with 14 bases between them. The length of the CDR3 is 17 residues. Germline-derived CDR1 and CDR2 are SGHAT and FQNNGV.

V gene TRBV5-5 combines with J gene TRBJ2-5; D possibly matches TRBD1 or TRBD2 (5 bases each). From germline, CDR1 is SGHKS and CDR2 YYEKEE (reference sequence). The V gene lost 4 bases and the J gene lost 5 bases, with 12 bases spanning the gap. CDR3 length: 13 amino acids. This CDR3 is CASSVQGRETQYF. In nucleotides, the CDR3 is TGTGCCAGCAGCGTTCAGGGACGGGAGACCCAGTACTTC.

The chain combines TRBV11-2 with TRBJ2-7; 9 nucleotides line up with TRBD2. Germline trimming cut 2 bases from V and 2 bases from J; bases unmatched to any gene: 7. The CDR3 extends over 16 amino acids. CDR1 is SGHAT and CDR2 is FQNNGV in the germline V gene. The CDR3 sequence is CASSLLGAGGTYEQYF. As DNA, the CDR3 is TGTGCCAGCAGCTTATTGGGGGCGGGAGGGACCTACGAGCAGTACTTC.

The CDR3 DNA is TGTGCCAGCGCCGTCTGGACTAGCGGGAGCCACGAGCAGTACTTC. It is translated as CASAVWTSGSHEQYF. The chain has TRBV6-4 and TRBJ2-7; 13 bases agree with TRBD2. The junction had 9 bases not matched to a gene; V was cut back by 8 bases and J by 5 bases. Germline CDR1 MRHNA, CDR2 SNTAGT. This CDR3 is 15 amino acids long.

The chain recombines TRBV30 with TRBJ2-7; D is possibly TRBD1 (6 bases). The CDR3 contains 13 residues. V lost 1 base and J 2 bases, leaving 9 bases between the germline ends. In germline, CDR1 is GTSNPN, CDR2 SVGIG (reference sequence). The CDR3 here is CAWSEGGAYEQYF. CDR3 coding DNA: TGTGCCTGGAGTGAAGGGGGAGCCTACGAGCAGTACTTC.

In this sample, this clone turned up a few times. The genes are TRBV5-1 and TRBJ1-1; TRBD1 matches at 7 bases. V was pared by 2 bases and J by 4 bases, with 8 bases of the junction left unmatched. Germline V gene data show CDR1 as SGHRS and CDR2 as YFSETQ. The CDR3 is 15 residues long. This CDR3 is CASSLWAGGFTEAFF. The CDR3 coding sequence is TGCGCCAGCAGCTTATGGGCAGGGGGTTTCACTGAAGCTTTCTTT.

V is TRBV6-5 and J is TRBJ2-7, with D maybe TRBD1 (6 bases). The CDR3 covers 14 residues. V gave up 6 bases and J gave up 9 bases, with 21 bases separating them. CDR1 and CDR2 (germline): MNHEY, SVGAGI. CDR3 DNA sequence: TGTGCCAGCAGGAATACAGGGACCTACGAGGTGCAGTACTTC. This translates into CASRNTGTYEVQYF.

The rearrangement joins TRBV7-6 to TRBJ1-5; 12 bases match TRBD1. V was clipped by 6 bases and J by 3 bases; unmatched bases: 12. The CDR3 totals 18 residues. The germline CDR1 and CDR2 sequences are SGHVS and FNYEAQ. CDR3 amino acids: CASRPGTGGEKNNQPQHF. CDR3 coding DNA: TGTGCCAGCAGACCCGGGACAGGGGGCGAGAAAAACAATCAGCCCCAGCATTTT.

The chain has TRBV19 and TRBJ2-3; D is undetermined. CDR1 and CDR2 (germline): LNHDA, SQIVND (reference sequence). This CDR3 contains 15 residues. The germline V and J ends were trimmed by 3 bases and 2 bases, with 12 bases remaining between them. CDR3 nucleotide sequence: TGTGCCAGTAGTATCCGCCAAACATACACAGATACGCAGTATTTT. Translation gives CASSIRQTYTDTQYF. The complete variable domain, with remaining parts taken from reference TRBV19 and TRBJ2-3, reads DGGITQSPKYLFRKEGQNVTLSCEQNLNHDAMYWYRQDPGQGLRLIYYSQIVNDFQKGDIAEGYSVSREKKESFPLTVTSAQKNPTAFYLCASSIRQTYTDTQYFGPGTRLTVL.

The CDR3 DNA is TGTGCCAGCAGCGTAGACAGGAACTATGGCTACACCTTC. Amino acid sequence: CASSVDRNYGYTF. The chain links TRBV9 to TRBJ1-2; D might be TRBD1 (5 bases). Trimming removed 0 bases from V and 2 bases from J, with 5 bases in between. The germline V gene encodes CDR1 SGDLS and CDR2 YYNGEE. This CDR3 comprises 13 residues.

This rearrangement joins TRBV9 to TRBJ2-4, with 11 nucleotides matching TRBD2. The CDR3 is made up of 14 amino acids. The J segment lost 7 bases and the V segment lost 4 bases, leaving 4 bases of the junction unmatched. CDR1 is SGDLS, CDR2 YYNGEE, per germline. In DNA, the CDR3 is TGTGCCAGCAGCCAAACTAGCGGGAGCAACATTCAGTACTTC. This codes for CASSQTSGSNIQYF.

CDR3 DNA sequence: TGTGCCAGCAGCCCCCTGACTAGCGGGAGGAACACCGGGGAGCTGTTTTTT. Encoded protein: CASSPLTSGRNTGELFF. The J gene is TRBJ2-2, the V gene TRBV5-4, with TRBD2 matching over 12 bases. After removal of 4 bases from V and 1 base from J, the junction contained 5 bases not matched to a gene. The CDR3 extends over 17 amino acids. Germline-derived CDR1 and CDR2 are SGHNT and YYREEE (reference sequence).

The chain couples TRBV2 to TRBJ1-5; unclear D gene. Trimming shortened V by 6 bases and J by 7 bases, and 16 bases separated the two germline ends. Per germline, CDR1 SNHLY and CDR2 FYNNEI. The CDR3 extends over 14 amino acids. The CDR3 region has the DNA TGTGCCAGCAGGGGAACGGCCCGAGGGCAGCCCCAGCATTTT. The encoded protein is CASRGTARGQPQHF.

The gene calls are TRBV7-2 and TRBJ1-3, with a possible D match to TRBD1 (5 bases). This CDR3 contains 12 residues. The germline V gene has CDR1 SGHTA and CDR2 FQGNSA. V lost 3 bases and J 7 bases, leaving 7 bases between the germline ends. CDR3 in amino acids: CASSFWGNTIYF. The CDR3 DNA is TGTGCCAGCAGCTTCTGGGGGAACACCATATATTTT. The whole variable domain, remainder taken from reference TRBV7-2 and TRBJ1-3, is GAGVSQSPSNKVTEKGKDVELRCDPISGHTALYWYRQSLGQGLEFLIYFQGNSAPDKSGLPSDRFSAERTGGSVSTLTIQRTQQEDSAVYLCASSFWGNTIYFGEGSWLTVV.

V and J are TRBV4-3 and TRBJ2-5, with 7 bases fitting TRBD1. V dropped 0 bases and J dropped 6; count of bases not matched to a gene: 7. This CDR3 has 15 residues. CDR1 is LGHNA, CDR2 YSLEER, per germline. CDR3: CASSQENTGVQTQYF. The CDR3, as DNA: TGCGCCAGCAGCCAAGAGAACACAGGGGTACAGACCCAGTACTTC.

The rearrangement links TRBV5-1 to TRBJ2-2; D ambiguous. Germline V gene data show CDR1 as SGHRS and CDR2 as YFSETQ. V was shortened by 5 bases and J by 5 bases, with 13 bases between the two germline ends. The CDR3 loop spans 14 amino acids. CDR3 residues: CASRLEPSTGELFF. As DNA, the CDR3 is TGCGCCAGCAGGCTTGAGCCTTCGACCGGGGAGCTGTTTTTT.

This sequence joins TRBV15 and TRBJ2-3; 9 bases agree with TRBD2. The CDR3 sequence is 15 residues long. With V trimmed by 3 bases and J by 2 bases, 3 bases remained unmatched. Per germline, CDR1 LNHNV and CDR2 YYDKDF (reference sequence). The CDR3 DNA reads as TGTGCCACCAGCAGTAGCGGGGGAGCCACAGATACGCAGTATTTT. It codes for CATSSSGGATDTQYF. The variable domain in full, with the rest retrieved from reference TRBV15 and TRBJ2-3, is DAMVIQNPRYQVTQFGKPVTLSCSQTLNHNVMYWYQQKSSQAPKLLFHYYDKDFNNEADTPDNFQSRRPNTSFCFLDIRSPGLGDTAMYLCATSSSGGATDTQYFGPGTRLTVL.

This clone was recorded only once. The rearrangement uses TRBV19 and TRBJ1-2, with 7 bases aligning to TRBD1. Germline values: CDR1 LNHDA, CDR2 SQIVND (reference sequence). The V and J ends lost 6 bases and 4 bases, in that order; junction bases with no gene match: 5. The CDR3 contains 13 residues. CDR3 in amino acids: CASRSRQGYGYTF. The DNA for the CDR3 is TGTGCCAGTAGAAGTCGACAGGGCTATGGCTACACCTTC.

The chain has TRBV9 and TRBJ1-2; TRBD1 is a possible D gene (5 bases). Germline-derived CDR1 and CDR2 are SGDLS and YYNGEE. The CDR3 sequence is 15 residues long. V lost 4 bases to trimming and J lost 4 bases, with 17 bases between them. The CDR3 DNA is TGTGCCAGCAGCCCACAGTCATCAGGGTTCTATGGCTACACCTTC. Translated: CASSPQSSGFYGYTF.